Listed below are T cell receptor beta chains from one sample, sequenced in a study of T cell responses to AZD1222 COVID-19 vaccine. Here immunoSEQ multiplex PCR was the method, and the copy in TCRdb shows in-frame clones only, minus some. This table has 120,000 or so clones, 75% to 95% appearing once. Sample: peripheral blood, taken on day 0 of AZD1222 vaccination. These receptors all stem from an adult in good health. Each CDR3 is given with its conserved first and last residue. The D gene is left open where the match is weak. Size is stated for part of the rows, as once, few or many counts, or as a class when the clone is expanded.

j_gene: TRBJ2-2; v_gene: TRBV11-2; d_gene: TRBD2; abundance: NA; CDR3nt: TGTGCCAGCAGCCCACCAAGCAGCGGGAGGGCAAACGGGGAGCTGTTTTTT; CDR3aa: CASSPPSSGRANGELFF
j_gene: TRBJ2-1; v_gene: TRBV6-5; d_gene: TRBD2; abundance: NA; CDR3nt: TGTGCCAGCAGTTATTTAGGACTAGCGGGAGGTAGTGAGCAGTTCTTC; CDR3aa: CASSYLGLAGGSEQFF
j_gene: TRBJ2-1; v_gene: TRBV7-2; d_gene: NA; abundance: once; CDR3nt: TGTGCCACTACCGGGAGACCTGGCAATGAGCAGTTCTTC; CDR3aa: CATTGRPGNEQFF
j_gene: TRBJ2-1; v_gene: TRBV15; d_gene: TRBD1; abundance: NA; CDR3nt: TGTGCCACCAGCAGAGATACAGGGGGTTCCCACAATGAGCAGTTCTTC; CDR3aa: CATSRDTGGSHNEQFF
j_gene: TRBJ2-2; v_gene: TRBV15; d_gene: NA; abundance: NA; CDR3nt: TGTGCCACCAGCAGAGACCTGAGGTCTGAGTCGAGCGGGGAGCTGTTTTTT; CDR3aa: CATSRDLRSESSGELFF
j_gene: TRBJ2-5; v_gene: TRBV19; d_gene: NA; abundance: once; CDR3nt: TGTGCCAGTACCGCGCCGGGGAAGGGTAGAGAGACCCAGTACTTC; CDR3aa: CASTAPGKGRETQYF
j_gene: TRBJ2-4; v_gene: TRBV7-9; d_gene: NA; abundance: NA; CDR3nt: TGTGCCAGCAGCTTCGACGGGGGCGAAAACATTCAGTACTTC; CDR3aa: CASSFDGGENIQYF
j_gene: TRBJ1-5; v_gene: TRBV4-2; d_gene: NA; abundance: once; CDR3nt: TGTGCCAGCAGCCCGGACGGGGGGCCTCAGCCCCAGCATTTT; CDR3aa: CASSPDGGPQPQHF
j_gene: TRBJ2-2; v_gene: TRBV3-1/TRBV3-2; d_gene: TRBD2; abundance: NA; CDR3nt: TGTGCCAGCAGCCAGGACAAGATAGGACTAGCGGGCACCGGGGAGCTGTTTTTT; CDR3aa: CASSQDKIGLAGTGELFF
j_gene: TRBJ1-2; v_gene: TRBV6-6; d_gene: NA; abundance: NA; CDR3nt: TGTGCCAGCAGTTACTCGGGGCCGGCTATGAAGGGCTACACCTTC; CDR3aa: CASSYSGPAMKGYTF
j_gene: TRBJ1-5; v_gene: TRBV29-1; d_gene: NA; abundance: NA; CDR3nt: TGCAGCGCTGGGGGCGGGTACAATCAGCCCCAGCATTTT; CDR3aa: CSAGGGYNQPQHF
j_gene: TRBJ2-1; v_gene: TRBV9; d_gene: NA; abundance: NA; CDR3nt: TGTGCCAGCAGCGTAGGGTACGGGAATGAGCAGTTCTTC; CDR3aa: CASSVGYGNEQFF
j_gene: TRBJ2-5; v_gene: TRBV2; d_gene: TRBD2; abundance: once; CDR3nt: TGTGCCAGCAGTGAAGGGACTAGCGAAACCCAGTACTTC; CDR3aa: CASSEGTSETQYF
j_gene: TRBJ2-5; v_gene: TRBV28; d_gene: TRBD2; abundance: NA; CDR3nt: TGTGCCAGCAGTTTCGAGCGGGAGGGTCGGAAGACCCAGTACTTC; CDR3aa: CASSFEREGRKTQYF
j_gene: TRBJ2-7; v_gene: TRBV2; d_gene: TRBD1; abundance: NA; CDR3nt: TGTGCCAGCAGTGGGGAACCCTATCGGACAGGGGCTTACGAGCAGTACTTC; CDR3aa: CASSGEPYRTGAYEQYF
j_gene: TRBJ2-1; v_gene: TRBV7-9; d_gene: NA; abundance: NA; CDR3nt: TGTGCCAGCAGCCCACGGGGCGGCTCCTACAATGAGCAGTTCTTC; CDR3aa: CASSPRGGSYNEQFF
j_gene: TRBJ1-1; v_gene: TRBV6-6; d_gene: NA; abundance: NA; CDR3nt: TGTGCCAGCAGCGAGTGGAGGGACACTGAAGCTTTCTTT; CDR3aa: CASSEWRDTEAFF
j_gene: TRBJ2-7; v_gene: TRBV14; d_gene: TRBD1; abundance: NA; CDR3nt: TGTGCCAGCAGCGCGGACAGGGTCCGCGAGCAGTACTTC; CDR3aa: CASSADRVREQYF
j_gene: TRBJ1-4; v_gene: TRBV24-1; d_gene: NA; abundance: NA; CDR3nt: TGTGCCACGCAGGGGACCGCGAGGGGAAAACTGTTTTTT; CDR3aa: CATQGTARGKLFF
j_gene: TRBJ2-3; v_gene: TRBV19; d_gene: NA; abundance: NA; CDR3nt: TGTGCCAGTAGTCCCTCCCCCAGCACAGATACGCAGTATTTT; CDR3aa: CASSPSPSTDTQYF
j_gene: TRBJ2-7; v_gene: TRBV5-8; d_gene: NA; abundance: NA; CDR3nt: TGTGCCAGCAGCTTGGTCTTCCGGAGGGGACACGAGCAGTACTTC; CDR3aa: CASSLVFRRGHEQYF
j_gene: TRBJ2-4; v_gene: TRBV7-2; d_gene: TRBD2; abundance: NA; CDR3nt: TGTGCCAGCAGCTCGGGGACTAGCGGGGGTCTAGCCAAAAACATTCAGTACTTC; CDR3aa: CASSSGTSGGLAKNIQYF
j_gene: TRBJ2-7; v_gene: TRBV14; d_gene: NA; abundance: NA; CDR3nt: TGTGCCAGCAGCCAAGTGGGCTACGAGCAGTACTTC; CDR3aa: CASSQVGYEQYF
j_gene: TRBJ2-7; v_gene: TRBV19; d_gene: NA; abundance: NA; CDR3nt: TGTGCCAGTAGGAGCAGGGGAGGATCCTACGAGCAGTACTTC; CDR3aa: CASRSRGGSYEQYF
j_gene: TRBJ1-2; v_gene: TRBV5-1; d_gene: NA; abundance: few; CDR3nt: TGCGCCAGCAGCTTGAGTCAGGGCAAAGGCTACACCTTC; CDR3aa: CASSLSQGKGYTF
j_gene: TRBJ1-5; v_gene: TRBV24-1; d_gene: TRBD1; abundance: NA; CDR3nt: TGTGCCACCAGTGAACCAGGGGGGGGTCAGCCCCAGCATTTT; CDR3aa: CATSEPGGGQPQHF
j_gene: TRBJ1-6; v_gene: TRBV7-2; d_gene: NA; abundance: NA; CDR3nt: TGTGCCAGCAGCTTAGACCATTGGGGGAGTTCACCCCTCCACTTT; CDR3aa: CASSLDHWGSSPLHF
j_gene: TRBJ2-7; v_gene: TRBV10-3; d_gene: TRBD2; abundance: NA; CDR3nt: TGTGCCATCAGTGGAGATTCAGCGGGAGTGGCAAAGCAGTACTTC; CDR3aa: CAISGDSAGVAKQYF
j_gene: TRBJ2-7; v_gene: TRBV28; d_gene: NA; abundance: NA; CDR3nt: TGTGCCAGCAGTTCCTACAGGGCAGGGAGTGGAGAGCAGTACTTC; CDR3aa: CASSSYRAGSGEQYF
j_gene: TRBJ1-6; v_gene: TRBV28; d_gene: NA; abundance: NA; CDR3nt: TGTGCCAGCAGCTCGAATTCACCCCTCCACTTT; CDR3aa: CASSSNSPLHF
j_gene: TRBJ1-2; v_gene: TRBV12-3/TRBV12-4; d_gene: NA; abundance: once; CDR3nt: TGTGCCAGCAGTTTCGGGCAGAATGGCTACACCTTC; CDR3aa: CASSFGQNGYTF
j_gene: TRBJ1-4; v_gene: TRBV21-1; d_gene: NA; abundance: NA; CDR3nt: TGTGCCAGCAGCAAAACTCTCCGGGGGACAACTAATGAAAAACTGTTTTTT; CDR3aa: CASSKTLRGTTNEKLFF
j_gene: TRBJ2-2; v_gene: TRBV19; d_gene: NA; abundance: NA; CDR3nt: TGTGCCAGTAATTTGAACACCGGGGAGCTGTTTTTT; CDR3aa: CASNLNTGELFF
j_gene: TRBJ2-4; v_gene: TRBV5-1; d_gene: TRBD2; abundance: once; CDR3nt: TGCGCCAGCAGCCCGGGGACTAGCGGGAGGCTAGCCAAAAACATTCAGTACTTC; CDR3aa: CASSPGTSGRLAKNIQYF
j_gene: TRBJ2-1; v_gene: TRBV19; d_gene: NA; abundance: NA; CDR3nt: TGTGCCAGTATGTCCTACGAATTTGGGGAGCAGTTCTTC; CDR3aa: CASMSYEFGEQFF
j_gene: TRBJ2-1; v_gene: TRBV10-1; d_gene: TRBD1; abundance: once; CDR3nt: TGCGCCAGCAGTGAGTCTGACAGGGGTGAGCAGTTCTTC; CDR3aa: CASSESDRGEQFF
j_gene: TRBJ1-2; v_gene: TRBV7-2; d_gene: TRBD1; abundance: NA; CDR3nt: TGTGCCAGCAGCTTAGCGCACAGGGGAGGAGGCTACACCTTC; CDR3aa: CASSLAHRGGGYTF
j_gene: TRBJ2-3; v_gene: TRBV7-9; d_gene: TRBD1; abundance: NA; CDR3nt: TGTGCCACCTGGACAGGGCCCTCGGATACGCAGTATTTT; CDR3aa: CATWTGPSDTQYF
j_gene: TRBJ2-3; v_gene: TRBV28; d_gene: TRBD2; abundance: NA; CDR3nt: TGTGCCAGCAGTTTATTCACTAGCGGGACTACAGATACGCAGTATTTT; CDR3aa: CASSLFTSGTTDTQYF
j_gene: TRBJ2-7; v_gene: TRBV2; d_gene: NA; abundance: once; CDR3nt: TGTGCCAGCAGACCACAGTTAGGGGGTTTGAGCTCCTACGAGCAGTACTTC; CDR3aa: CASRPQLGGLSSYEQYF
j_gene: TRBJ2-7; v_gene: TRBV21-1; d_gene: NA; abundance: NA; CDR3nt: TGTGCCAGTCGGGACTACACCTACGAGCAGTACTTC; CDR3aa: CASRDYTYEQYF
j_gene: TRBJ1-5; v_gene: TRBV15; d_gene: TRBD1; abundance: NA; CDR3nt: TGTGCCACCAGCCTGGACAGGGGGGTACAGCCCCAGCATTTT; CDR3aa: CATSLDRGVQPQHF
j_gene: TRBJ2-7; v_gene: TRBV7-8; d_gene: NA; abundance: NA; CDR3nt: TGTGCCAGCAGCTCCCTCGGACTAGGGGGGCAGTACTTC; CDR3aa: CASSSLGLGGQYF
j_gene: TRBJ1-5; v_gene: TRBV6-2/TRBV6-3; d_gene: NA; abundance: NA; CDR3nt: TGTGCCAGCAGTTACATATACAATCAGCCCCAGCATTTT; CDR3aa: CASSYIYNQPQHF
j_gene: TRBJ2-7; v_gene: TRBV11-1; d_gene: NA; abundance: once; CDR3nt: TGTGCCAGCAGCTTATCCGGCTACGAGCAGTACTTC; CDR3aa: CASSLSGYEQYF
j_gene: TRBJ1-6; v_gene: TRBV7-9; d_gene: TRBD1; abundance: NA; CDR3nt: TGTGCCAGCAGCTCCCGACAGGGAGATTCACCCCTCCACTTT; CDR3aa: CASSSRQGDSPLHF
j_gene: TRBJ2-3; v_gene: TRBV5-1; d_gene: NA; abundance: NA; CDR3nt: TGCGCCAGCCTCCATGAGGGAGGTACGCAGTATTTT; CDR3aa: CASLHEGGTQYF
j_gene: TRBJ1-1; v_gene: TRBV24-1; d_gene: TRBD1; abundance: NA; CDR3nt: TGTGCCACCAGTGATGACAGGGGAGGTACTGAAGCTTTCTTT; CDR3aa: CATSDDRGGTEAFF
j_gene: TRBJ2-7; v_gene: TRBV6-5; d_gene: TRBD1; abundance: NA; CDR3nt: TGTGCCTCACTCCAGGGGGATAGGTACGAGCAGTACTTC; CDR3aa: CASLQGDRYEQYF
j_gene: TRBJ2-3; v_gene: TRBV9; d_gene: TRBD1; abundance: NA; CDR3nt: TGTGCCAGCAGCGTAGGGGACAGAGGCACAGATACGCAGTATTTT; CDR3aa: CASSVGDRGTDTQYF
j_gene: TRBJ1-1; v_gene: TRBV9; d_gene: NA; abundance: NA; CDR3nt: TGTGCCAGCAACCTCGGCGGGGGTGGGAACACTGAAGCTTTCTTT; CDR3aa: CASNLGGGGNTEAFF
j_gene: TRBJ2-1; v_gene: TRBV4-3; d_gene: TRBD2; abundance: few; CDR3nt: TGCGCCAGCAGCCAAGATCCGAGCGGGAGCGGGTCGCGCAATGAGCAGTTCTTC; CDR3aa: CASSQDPSGSGSRNEQFF
j_gene: TRBJ1-4; v_gene: TRBV7-8; d_gene: TRBD1; abundance: NA; CDR3nt: TGTGCCAGCAGGGTCCTGACAGGGGTCAATGAAAAACTGTTTTTT; CDR3aa: CASRVLTGVNEKLFF
j_gene: TRBJ2-7; v_gene: TRBV7-9; d_gene: TRBD2; abundance: NA; CDR3nt: TGTGCCAGCAGCCTCCCAGCCGGGACTAGCGGGAGGGACTCCTACGAGCAGTACTTC; CDR3aa: CASSLPAGTSGRDSYEQYF